This T cell receptor beta chain appears in the sequencing data of a study of blood T cell repertoires in COVID-19. Across the whole study: Samples taken during acute and convalescent COVID-19 were collected in the United States, Italy and Spain. Sample material is recorded as cDNA or gDNA derived from T cells, B-cell-depleted T cells, or PBMCs.

Original handling: Reference gene primer amplification gave nucleated cell count estimates. Assay used: immunoSEQ multiplex PCR; TCRdb lists only in-frame clones, some missing. V, J and clone size reflect that table, while D and trimming were determined from the DNA. This table holds around 300,000 clones, around 83% found once. The V and J ends lost 2 bases and 0 bases, in that order; junction bases with no gene match: 4. There are 16 residues in the CDR3. Germline CDR1 MNHEY, CDR2 SVGAGI. This clone showed up just once. Sequencing used peripheral blood. The V and J genes are TRBV6-5 and TRBJ2-7; 10 positions match TRBD2. The sequence came from a man in his thirties or forties with active or convalescent COVID-19. CDR3 sequence: CASSYERTSGSYEQYF. CDR3 coding DNA: TGTGCCAGCAGTTACGAACGGACTAGCGGCTCCTACGAGCAGTACTTC.